These T cell receptor beta chains were read from a single sample in a study of T cell responses to AZD1222 COVID-19 vaccine. Some clones are missing from TCRdb's copy, which holds only in-frame ones; the method was immunoSEQ multiplex PCR. The data contain roughly 190,000 clones, under 95% of them singletons. Sequencing used peripheral blood, obtained on day 0 of AZD1222 vaccination. The receptors shown here come from an adult in good health. CDR3s include the opening cysteine and the closing phenylalanine or tryptophan. Each record gives: V gene, J gene, clone size, D gene, CDR3 protein, CDR3 DNA. The D gene is left open where the match is weak. The size field is filled for only some rows; it gives once, few, many or a size class.

TRBV3-1/TRBV3-2	TRBJ2-3	-	TRBD2	CASSHLGLAGNTDTQYF	TGTGCCAGCAGCCACCTGGGACTAGCGGGAAATACAGATACGCAGTATTTT
TRBV6-6	TRBJ2-7	-	-	CASTGQTYEQYF	TGTGCCAGCACCGGACAGACCTACGAGCAGTACTTC
TRBV12-3/TRBV12-4	TRBJ1-5	-	-	CASSGQSNQPQHF	TGTGCCAGCAGTGGACAGTCAAATCAGCCCCAGCATTTT
TRBV27	TRBJ1-2	-	-	CASSLSQGRGGYTF	TGTGCCAGCAGTTTATCGCAGGGACGAGGCGGCTACACCTTC
TRBV5-5	TRBJ2-7	-	TRBD2	CASSLALAGGYEQYF	TGTGCCAGCAGCTTGGCGCTAGCGGGGGGCTACGAGCAGTACTTC
TRBV7-7	TRBJ2-1	-	-	CASSLTTGGNEQFF	TGTGCTAGCAGCTTGACAACCGGTGGGAATGAGCAGTTCTTC
TRBV7-2	TRBJ1-5	-	TRBD1	CASSLVRQGNQPQHF	TGTGCCAGCAGCTTAGTTCGACAGGGTAATCAGCCCCAGCATTTT
TRBV11-1	TRBJ2-7	-	-	CASSLAGAGSPYEQYF	TGTGCCAGCAGCTTAGCGGGGGCAGGGTCCCCCTACGAGCAGTACTTC
TRBV5-1	TRBJ1-3	-	-	CASSLESVKSGNTIYF	TGCGCCAGCAGCTTGGAGTCGGTGAAATCTGGAAACACCATATATTTT
TRBV6-2/TRBV6-3	TRBJ2-7	-	-	CASRRAYEQYF	TGTGCCAGCCGCCGGGCGTACGAGCAGTACTTC
TRBV18	TRBJ1-3	-	-	CASSPSRMSSGNTIYF	TGTGCCAGCTCACCATCCCGGATGAGCTCTGGAAACACCATATATTTT
TRBV10-1	TRBJ1-5	-	-	CASSEGARDQPQHF	TGCGCCAGCAGTGAGGGCGCCAGGGATCAGCCCCAGCATTTT
TRBV27	TRBJ1-2	-	TRBD1	CASSNHRDRDGYTF	TGTGCCAGCAGTAACCACCGGGACAGGGATGGCTACACCTTC
TRBV7-8	TRBJ2-1	-	-	CASSLGGQGYNEQFF	TGTGCCAGCAGCTTAGGAGGGCAGGGCTACAATGAGCAGTTCTTC
TRBV7-6	TRBJ2-6	few	TRBD1	CASSGYRGSSSGANVLTF	TGTGCCAGCAGCGGATACAGGGGTTCGAGCTCTGGGGCCAACGTCCTGACTTTC
TRBV9	TRBJ2-7	-	-	CASSPLTEAYEQYF	TGTGCCAGCAGCCCACTCACCGAAGCCTACGAGCAGTACTTC
TRBV7-6	TRBJ2-5	-	TRBD1	CASSPMHARDRVQETQYF	TGTGCCAGCAGCCCCATGCATGCCCGGGACAGGGTCCAAGAGACCCAGTACTTC
TRBV19	TRBJ1-6	-	-	CASTLRDGGNSPLHF	TGTGCCAGTACCCTCCGGGACGGTGGGAATTCACCCCTCCACTTT
TRBV27	TRBJ2-7	-	TRBD2	CASSLLAGGPYEQYF	TGTGCCAGCAGTTTATTAGCGGGAGGGCCTTACGAGCAGTACTTC
TRBV5-6	TRBJ1-6	-	TRBD1	CASSSSLMTGSSYNSPLHF	TGTGCCAGCAGCTCCAGCTTGATGACAGGGAGCTCCTATAATTCACCCCTCCACTTT
TRBV7-9	TRBJ2-7	-	TRBD2	CASSSRGGRGAYEQYF	TGTGCCAGCAGCTCTCGGGGAGGGCGTGGGGCTTACGAGCAGTACTTC
TRBV27	TRBJ1-5	-	-	CASSPRIGLRSNQPQHF	TGTGCCAGCAGTCCCAGGATAGGGTTGAGGAGCAATCAGCCCCAGCATTTT
TRBV7-2	TRBJ2-3	-	-	CASSSWPSVMGTDTQYF	TGTGCCAGCAGCTCCTGGCCTAGCGTGATGGGCACAGATACGCAGTATTTT